The 17 T cell receptor beta chains below all came from one sample that was sequenced in a study of T cell responses to AZD1222 COVID-19 vaccine. TCRdb's copy holds only in-frame clones and misses some; the assay was immunoSEQ multiplex PCR. The sample gives 150,000 to 200,000 clones, under 95% of which show up once; less than 4.5% is in the top ten. Sequencing used peripheral blood, obtained on day 0 of MenACWY control vaccination. The receptors were sampled from an adult in good health.

This sequence joins TRBV6-1 and TRBJ2-2; 8 bases agree with TRBD1. CDR1 and CDR2 (germline): MNHNS, SASEGT. The CDR3 is 15 residues long. V shed 2 bases and J 7 bases; nucleotides not matched to a gene: 6. This chain's CDR3 is CASSESDRAGGELFF. The CDR3 DNA is TGTGCCAGCAGTGAATCGGACAGGGCTGGCGGGGAGCTGTTTTTT.

The rearrangement links TRBV23-1 to TRBJ1-4; D is uncertain. TRBV23-1 is filed as an ORF, its function uncertain. Trimming pared 11 bases from V and 8 bases from J, leaving 15 bases between. The CDR3 is 12 amino acids. The CDR3 reads CAPYEEREKLFF. As DNA, the CDR3 is TGCGCCCCCTACGAAGAGAGAGAAAAACTGTTTTTT.

This clone appeared a few times. V is TRBV14 and J is TRBJ2-1; the match to TRBD1 covers 8 bases. Germline CDR1 and CDR2: SGHDN and FVKESK. Trimming took 1 base from V and 6 from J; bases not matched to a gene: 5. The CDR3 extends over 15 amino acids. CDR3 protein: CASSQGQGKGNEQFF. The DNA for the CDR3 is TGTGCCAGCAGCCAAGGACAGGGGAAGGGCAATGAGCAGTTCTTC.

This clone has just one count. The J gene is TRBJ1-4, the V gene TRBV7-9, with D unclear. Germline lookup yields CDR1 SEHNR and CDR2 FQNEAQ (reference sequence). The ends were cut back, 1 base at V and 12 bases at J, with 6 bases in the middle. This CDR3 is built from 11 residues. In nucleotides, the CDR3 is TGTGCCAGCAGCTTAGAACGGCAACTGTTTTTT. Protein product: CASSLERQLFF.

This sequence joins TRBV24-1 and TRBJ1-2, with a weak D call TRBD1 (5 bases). CDR1 and CDR2 from the germline V gene are KGHDR and SFDVKD. Deletions cut 3 bases from V and 6 bases from J, with 13 bases between. The CDR3 is 14 amino acids. The chain's CDR3 is CATSDNGAGHGYTF. The DNA of the CDR3 is TGTGCCACCAGTGATAACGGGGCCGGACATGGCTACACCTTC.

The chain recombines TRBV3-1 (or the pseudogene TRBV3-2) with TRBJ1-2; D ambiguous. Trimming took off 0 bases at V and 5 bases at J, with 19 bases between the two ends. Germline V lookup: CDR1 LGHDT, CDR2 YNNKEL (reference sequence). The CDR3 has 17 amino acids. CDR3 sequence (DNA): TGTGCCAGCAGCCAAGATTGGGTGAGCGAAGACGGATATGGCTACACCTTC. Protein product: CASSQDWVSEDGYGYTF.

This chain joins TRBV5-1 and TRBJ2-7, with D possibly being TRBD1 or TRBD2 (5 bases each). The V gene's germline CDR1 is SGHRS and CDR2 YFSETQ. The CDR3 is 12 amino acids. V was shortened by 3 bases and J by 1 base, with 5 bases between the two germline ends. In nucleotides, the CDR3 is TGCGCCAGCAGCTGGGGGTCCTACGAGCAGTACTTC. Its translation: CASSWGSYEQYF. Filled out from reference TRBV5-1 and TRBJ2-7, the complete variable domain reads KAGVTQTPRYLIKTRGQQVTLSCSPISGHRSVSWYQQTPGQGLQFLFEYFSETQRNKGNFPGRFSGRQFSNSRSEMNVSTLELGDSALYLCASSWGSYEQYFGPGTRLTVT.

This rearrangement joins TRBV27 to TRBJ2-3, with 9 nucleotides matching TRBD2. Losses at the gene ends were 5 bases for V and 0 bases for J; bases not matched to a gene: 9. Germline loops: CDR1 MNHEY, CDR2 SMNVEV (reference sequence). The CDR3 covers 17 residues. CDR3 protein: CASSRPGLALSTDTQYF. For the CDR3, the DNA is TGTGCCAGCAGTCGCCCGGGACTAGCCTTAAGCACAGATACGCAGTATTTT.

CDR3 in amino acids: CASSLTRTGTGELFF. In DNA form, the CDR3 reads TGTGCCAGCAGCTTAACGCGGACGGGCACCGGGGAGCTGTTTTTT. The chain links TRBV5-4 to TRBJ2-2; D is ambiguous. CDR1 and CDR2 from the germline V gene are SGHNT and YYREEE (reference sequence). The germline V and J ends were trimmed by 2 bases and 4 bases, with 12 bases remaining between them. This CDR3 region has 15 residues.

The CDR3 loop reads CASSPTGPGTEAFF. The CDR3 DNA reads TGTGCCAGCAGCCCGACAGGTCCTGGCACTGAAGCTTTCTTT. The chain combines TRBV7-3 with TRBJ1-1; tentatively, D is TRBD1 (6 bases). Germline CDR1 is SGHTA and CDR2 is FQGTGA. The CDR3 spans 14 residues. V gave up 5 bases and J gave up 4 bases, with 14 bases separating them.

V is TRBV3-1 (or the pseudogene TRBV3-2) and J is TRBJ1-2, with 8 bases identical to TRBD1. Germline assignment: CDR1 LGHDT and CDR2 YNNKEL (reference sequence). V lost 3 bases, J lost 6 bases, and 6 bases stayed unmatched. The CDR3 sequence is 14 residues long. The CDR3 protein is CASSHLDRADGYTF. In DNA, the CDR3 is TGTGCCAGCAGCCATCTGGACAGGGCTGATGGCTACACCTTC.

This clone was counted a single time. CDR3 DNA sequence: TGTGCCAGCAGCGTAGATCTGGCGGGGGGTTACAATGAGCAGTTCTTC. Its protein is CASSVDLAGGYNEQFF. The chain employs TRBV9 and TRBJ2-1; 8 bases agree with TRBD2. Germline V gene data show CDR1 as SGDLS and CDR2 as YYNGEE. The J segment lost 4 bases and the V segment lost 0 bases, leaving 6 bases of the junction unmatched. The CDR3 totals 16 residues.

The gene calls are TRBV24-1 and TRBJ1-1; possible D gene TRBD1, 5 bases. Germline-derived CDR1 and CDR2 are KGHDR and SFDVKD. The V end was cut by 5 bases, the J end by 1 base, with 10 bases between. This CDR3 is built from 14 residues. The CDR3 sequence is CATSGGRQNTEAFF. Written as DNA, the CDR3 is TGTGCCACCAGTGGGGGCAGGCAGAACACTGAAGCTTTCTTT.

V usage is TRBV7-2 and J usage is TRBJ2-7; 8 bases are a match to TRBD2. The CDR3 contains 15 residues. Per germline, CDR1 SGHTA and CDR2 FQGNSA. V shed 4 bases, J shed 2 bases, and the junction held 7 bases outside the gene matches. CDR3 in amino acids: CASSSRLAGPYEQYF. The CDR3 DNA follows: TGTGCCAGCAGCTCCCGCCTAGCGGGCCCCTACGAGCAGTACTTC.

The chain employs TRBV12-2 and TRBJ1-5. TRBV12-2 is given as a pseudogene. This CDR3 is built from 14 residues. CDR3 region: CASRQTPPIESQHF. The CDR3 DNA follows: TGTGCAAGTCGCCAAACCCCGCCTATCGAGTCCCAGCATTTT.

J is TRBJ1-5 and V is TRBV6-6; D might be TRBD1 (6 bases). The V end lost 4 bases, the J end lost 2 bases, and 15 bases lay between the germline ends. Germline lookup yields CDR1 MNHNY and CDR2 SVGAGI (reference sequence). The CDR3 runs to 16 residues. The CDR3 sequence is CASSFEQGRGNQPQHF. CDR3 nucleotides: TGTGCCAGCAGTTTCGAACAGGGCCGCGGCAATCAGCCCCAGCATTTT.

V and J are TRBV20-1 and TRBJ1-2; D is ambiguous. The germline V gene encodes CDR1 DFQATT and CDR2 SNEGSKA (reference sequence). This CDR3 spans 14 amino acids. Trimming pared 3 bases from V and 0 bases from J, leaving 11 bases between. The CDR3 region is CSASVGGTNYGYTF. The CDR3 DNA is TGCAGTGCTAGTGTTGGAGGCACTAACTATGGCTACACCTTC.